This TCR beta chain is drawn from a study of regulatory T cells in long-lasting Graves disease. Arm-PCR with iRepertoire HTBI primers amplified the CDR3 regions for these TCR beta libraries. TCRdb re-analysed the multiplex PCR reads in MiXCR, keeping a single row per CDR3 protein. The sample carries approximately 500,000 distinct CDR3 sequences, about 22% recorded once. The sample's time point: persistent/refractory GD, antithyroid drugs over 5 years with positive TRAb. Following extraction of RNA from PBMCs, that RNA was used to make the TCR library. Germline assignment: CDR1 DFQATT and CDR2 SNEGSKA (reference sequence). This CDR3 has 14 amino acids. The ends lost 6 bases at V and 6 bases at J; junction bases unmatched: 6.

The clonotype was recovered from a female donor with Graves disease. J is TRBJ1-5 and V is TRBV20-1; 12 bases are a match to TRBD1. The input for sequencing was peripheral blood mononuclear cells (PBMCs), taken when the disease was refractory, from a patient treated with antithyroid drugs. The chain's CDR3 is CSARDRGLTQPQHF. The CDR3 DNA sequence: TGCAGTGCCAGGGACAGGGGGCTGACTCAGCCCCAGCATTTT.